The T cell receptor beta chain described here comes from a study of cytomegalovirus exposure and HLA in healthy donors. The PCR contained 60 Vbeta and 13 Jbeta primers. As processed by the authors: A later analysis counted approximately 80 million unique TCR beta chains, around 10 million shared. Here immunoSEQ multiplex PCR was the method, and the copy in TCRdb shows in-frame clones only, minus some. D and trimming were read from the DNA, whereas the V and J calls and clone size are those reported in that table. This table holds some 250,000 clones, 82% found once. V shed 5 bases, J shed 3 bases, and the junction held 8 bases outside the gene matches. Germline values: CDR1 SGDLS, CDR2 YYNGEE. This CDR3 comprises 16 residues. Comments on this clone: Its antigen is not identified.

Whole-study findings and limits: What was likely a sequencing artifact was a cluster of highly shared sequence variants. Sequences of the TCR beta chain were said to predict the HLA-A and HLA-B alleles of most subjects accurately.

The sample was PBMCs. The rearrangement joins TRBV9 to TRBJ2-1, with 10 bases matching TRBD2. This receptor was obtained from a woman aged 40 to 49 in good health and CMV-seropositive. Here the CDR3 reads CASRVSGGPYYNEQFF. Here the CDR3 DNA reads TGTGCCAGCAGAGTTAGCGGGGGGCCATACTACAATGAGCAGTTCTTC.